This passage covers 17 T cell receptor beta chains from one sample sequenced in a study of technical replicates of blood from a few donors. TCRdb's copy holds only in-frame clones and misses some; the assay was immunoSEQ multiplex PCR. The sample comprises under 75,000 clones, approximately 86% of which are singletons, and about 5% rests with the top ten. Sequencing was carried out using PBMCs. The receptors were gathered from a human donor in good health. Some clones in this sample may be carry-over from other donors' samples.

The rearrangement joins TRBV5-8 to TRBJ2-5, with 13 bases matching TRBD2. Germline CDR1 SGHTS, CDR2 YDEGEE. Germline trimming cut 0 bases from V and 3 bases from J; bases unmatched to any gene: 2. The CDR3 covers 16 residues. The CDR3: CASSLAGLAGEETQYF. Here the CDR3 DNA reads TGTGCCAGCAGCTTGGCCGGACTAGCGGGAGAAGAGACCCAGTACTTC.

CDR3 bases: TGCGCCAGCAGCCAAGAAGCCAATCAGCCCCAGCATTTT. This gives the protein CASSQEANQPQHF. The rearrangement uses TRBV4-3 and TRBJ1-5; D unclear. The CDR3 contains 13 residues. Trimming cost V 0 bases and J 3 bases, with 3 bases left between them. The germline V gene encodes CDR1 LGHNA and CDR2 YSLEER.

This clone was observed a single time. CDR3 in amino acids: CASSYGAATYNEQFF. The DNA for the CDR3 is TGTGCCAGCAGTTACGGAGCGGCAACGTACAATGAGCAGTTCTTC. The chain has TRBV6-5 and TRBJ2-1; TRBD2 is a possible D gene (5 bases). In germline, CDR1 is MNHEY, CDR2 SVGAGI. V was cut by 2 bases and J by 4 bases, with 12 bases left in between. The CDR3 contains 15 residues.

This chain uses TRBV9 with TRBJ2-7, with 9 bases fitting TRBD2. The trim removed 7 bases at V and 3 bases at J, leaving 11 bases unmatched. The germline CDR1 and CDR2 sequences are SGDLS and YYNGEE. The CDR3 totals 15 residues. CDR3 sequence: CASPLGGGACYEQYF. DNA of the CDR3: TGTGCCAGCCCTTTAGGCGGGGGGGCCTGCTACGAGCAGTACTTC.

The chain links TRBV7-8 to TRBJ1-5; D not certain. Germline values: CDR1 SGHVS, CDR2 FQNEAQ. Trimming shortened V by 6 bases and J by 6 bases, and 15 bases separated the two germline ends. The CDR3 totals 14 residues. CDR3 nucleotide sequence: TGTGCCAGCAGTTACGTTGGATCAGGTCAGCCCCAGCATTTT. Protein product: CASSYVGSGQPQHF.

This clone appeared a few times. This rearrangement joins TRBV5-1 to TRBJ2-1; 8 nucleotides align to TRBD2. CDR1 and CDR2 from the germline V gene are SGHRS and YFSETQ. J gave up 7 bases and V 4 bases, and 13 bases lay outside the gene matches. The CDR3 runs 16 residues. For the CDR3, the DNA is TGCGCCAGCAGCGCCCAGCGGGGGCTCCCCTCGAATGAGCAGTTCTTC. As protein: CASSAQRGLPSNEQFF.

This clone was counted between two and nine times. V and J are TRBV25-1 and TRBJ2-3, with 7 bases that match TRBD1. V lost 6 bases and J lost 5; bases outside the gene matches: 5. Germline CDR1 is MGHDK and CDR2 is SYGVNS. CDR3 length equals 13 residues. CDR3 bases: TGTGCCAGCAGCAAACCAGGGGGAGATACGCAGTATTTT. Translation: CASSKPGGDTQYF.

The rearrangement joins TRBV5-5 to TRBJ2-7, with 11 bases fitting TRBD1. The CDR3 contains 16 residues. In germline, CDR1 is SGHKS, CDR2 YYEKEE (reference sequence). V was clipped by 2 bases and J by 2 bases; unmatched bases: 6. CDR3 DNA: TGTGCCAGCAGCTTTAGCGTGGGACAGGGGGCCTACGAGCAGTACTTC. It encodes CASSFSVGQGAYEQYF. Full variable domain (missing parts from reference TRBV5-5 and TRBJ2-7): DAGVTQSPTHLIKTRGQQVTLRCSPISGHKSVSWYQQVLGQGPQFIFQYYEKEERGRGNFPDRFSARQFPNYSSELNVNALLLGDSALYLCASSFSVGQGAYEQYFGPGTRLTVT.

This clone was recorded only once. The chain couples TRBV6-5 to TRBJ2-7, with D possibly being TRBD1 (6 bases). Germline CDR1 is MNHEY and CDR2 is SVGAGI. The V and J ends lost 0 bases and 6 bases respectively, with 18 bases between them. The CDR3 sequence is 16 residues long. The chain's CDR3 is CASSYSTLRGKSEQYF. In DNA, the CDR3 is TGTGCCAGCAGTTACTCAACTTTGAGGGGGAAAAGCGAGCAGTACTTC.

This rearrangement joins TRBV11-2 to TRBJ1-6; a weak D match, TRBD1 (6 bases). This CDR3 has 15 amino acids. Trimming cost V 3 bases and J 7 bases, with 13 bases left between them. Germline lookup yields CDR1 SGHAT and CDR2 FQNNGV. CDR3 loop: CASSLRWTENSPLHF. The CDR3 nucleotides are TGTGCCAGCAGCTTGAGGTGGACAGAAAATTCACCCCTCCACTTT.

The chain uses TRBV7-8 and TRBJ1-1; D remains ambiguous. Trimming left V 4 bases short and J 1 base short, with 7 bases between. Germline CDR1 is SGHVS and CDR2 is FQNEAQ. The CDR3 is made up of 13 amino acids. The CDR3 loop reads CASSYGGNTEAFF. CDR3 coding DNA: TGTGCCAGCAGCTACGGAGGGAACACTGAAGCTTTCTTT.

The genes are TRBV27 and TRBJ2-2; weak D call: TRBD2 (5 bases). Per the germline V gene, CDR1 is MNHEY and CDR2 is SMNVEV (reference sequence). CDR3 length: 12 residues. V dropped 9 bases and J dropped 6 bases, with 11 bases sitting between them. CDR3 DNA: TGTGCCAGGAGGCGGGTAGCCGGGGAGCTGTTTTTT. Its protein product is CARRRVAGELFF.

The chain employs TRBV30 and TRBJ1-5, with D maybe TRBD1 (6 bases). V was clipped by 4 bases and J by 4 bases, with 23 bases between them. Germline V lookup: CDR1 GTSNPN, CDR2 SVGIG (reference sequence). The CDR3 is 17 residues long. CDR3 nucleotide sequence: TGTGCCTGGACCGCAGGGGACACCTCGTTAGTGAATCAGCCCCAGCATTTT. Translation gives CAWTAGDTSLVNQPQHF.

The chain recombines TRBV4-3 with TRBJ1-1, with 8 nucleotides matching TRBD1. The J segment lost 0 bases and the V segment lost 0 bases, leaving 12 bases of the junction unmatched. CDR1 LGHNA and CDR2 YSLEER come from the germline V gene. The CDR3 covers 19 residues. CDR3 loop: CASSQESAGGAGLNTEAFF. The CDR3 DNA reads TGCGCCAGCAGCCAAGAATCCGCAGGGGGCGCAGGTTTGAACACTGAAGCTTTCTTT.

This chain joins TRBV4-1 and TRBJ1-4, with no clear D. CDR3 length: 13 amino acids. The germline V and J ends were trimmed by 4 bases and 8 bases, with 11 bases remaining between them. Germline V CDR1 and CDR2: MGHRA, YSYEKL. The CDR3 DNA follows: TGCGCCAGCAGCCTCCAGAGGCGAGAAAAACTGTTTTTT. This codes for CASSLQRREKLFF.

There are a few counts of this clone. The rearrangement uses TRBV5-4 and TRBJ1-1, with D hard to call. Germline V lookup: CDR1 SGHNT, CDR2 YYREEE (reference sequence). V shed 4 bases and J shed 1 base, with 8 bases lying between them. The CDR3 runs to 13 residues. CDR3 residues: CASSPEWNTEAFF. The CDR3 bases are TGTGCCAGCAGCCCCGAGTGGAACACTGAAGCTTTCTTT.

The CDR3 DNA sequence: TGTGCCAGCAGCTTAGTAGACTACGAGCAGTACTTC. This codes for CASSLVDYEQYF. This chain connects TRBV7-9 to TRBJ2-7; no definite D call. Germline V gene data show CDR1 as SEHNR and CDR2 as FQNEAQ (reference sequence). CDR3 length: 12 residues. Trimming shortened V by 1 base and J by 3 bases, and 4 bases separated the two germline ends.